Reported below is one T cell receptor beta chain. As yet, its antigen is unknown. Sample-barcoded 5' priming and a J-beta primer mix drove a second PCR of about 6 to 12 cycles. The template-switch adaptor, which had 12 random nucleotides, put a tag on each cDNA molecule. A single record per CDR3 protein comes from TCRdb applying MiXCR to the 5' RACE reads. The repertoire holds about 680,000 distinct CDR3 sequences, with 45% to 50% as singletons. These data come from a study of blood T cells in healthy people across ages. Study-level results: CMV infection status of these donors was not known. A strong correlation was seen between TCR beta diversity and naive T cell percentage.

They isolated at least 7 million PBMCs from each sample. Sequencing was done on a sample of blood. This receptor was identified in a woman aged 55-70 years in good health.

The CDR3 reads CASSFLREETEAFF. In DNA, the CDR3 is TGTGCCAGCAGTTTTCTCAGGGAGGAAACTGAAGCTTTCTTT. The V and J genes are TRBV28 and TRBJ1-1; D might be TRBD1 (5 bases). Deletions cut 3 bases from V and 5 bases from J, with 13 bases between. This CDR3 comprises 14 residues. Germline V gives CDR1 MDHEN, CDR2 SYDVKM.